Listed below are T cell receptor beta chains from one sample, sequenced in a study of blood T cell repertoires in COVID-19. TCRdb keeps only in-frame clones here, not all; method: immunoSEQ multiplex PCR. This sample yields around 39,000 clones, of which 80% to 90% are seen a single time; just under 8.5% belongs to the top ten. The sample taken for sequencing was peripheral blood. Receptors were obtained from a man aged 55 to 70 with active COVID-19. Both conserved end residues are trimmed from each CDR3.

TRBV5-1	TRBJ2-7	ASSEAGLSYEQY
TRBV13	TRBJ2-5	ASSGRMETQY
TRBV6-5	TRBJ1-6	ASKSREDSPLH
TRBV12-5	TRBJ2-3	ASGLRSSGSTDTQY
TRBV11-2	TRBJ2-2	ASSFGGTNTGELF
TRBV7-2	TRBJ2-3	ASSYGGPGTDTQY
TRBV18	TRBJ2-1	ASSPTSRSNEQF
TRBV19	TRBJ2-3	ASGPLAGHTDTQY
TRBV24-1	TRBJ2-3	ATSDLHKLAGGPKDWRTQY
TRBV6-2/TRBV6-3	TRBJ2-2	ASTPTGGGSPGELF
TRBV24-1	TRBJ2-3	ATRPGQGTDTQY
TRBV15	TRBJ2-2	ATSRDGVTGELF
TRBV7-2	TRBJ1-2	ASSDTGPANYGYT
TRBV5-1	TRBJ2-1	ASSFRLAGVQGEQF
TRBV18	TRBJ2-5	ASSAGDVRETQY
TRBV28	TRBJ2-3	ASRKGADTQY
TRBV7-9	TRBJ2-5	ASSSSGRETQY
TRBV5-1	TRBJ2-1	ASQPGGGNYNEQF
TRBV6-5	TRBJ2-2	ASSYRSGGELF
TRBV18	TRBJ1-5	ASSPQGYRTYNQPQH
TRBV18	TRBJ2-2	ASSGKDTGTTTGELF
TRBV20-1	TRBJ2-1	SASQLADEQF
TRBV5-1	TRBJ2-2	ASSSPDRGPGELF
TRBV3-1/TRBV3-2	TRBJ2-2	ASSGGSGELF
TRBV5-4	TRBJ2-5	ASSIQETQY
TRBV29-1	TRBJ2-7	SVFRGLLNEQY
TRBV19	TRBJ2-1	ASSLQTGFSTGEQF
TRBV5-4	TRBJ2-3	ASSLPGPSTDTQY
TRBV4-2	TRBJ2-3	ASSPRLAGGPTDTQY
TRBV13	TRBJ2-1	ASSNSGRANNEQF
TRBV10-3	TRBJ2-2	AISEGTASTGELF
TRBV2	TRBJ2-5	ASSGTRDRVY
TRBV7-9	TRBJ2-2	ASSGTSGTGELF
TRBV6-5	TRBJ1-2	ASRLDTNYGYT